Described below is a single TCR beta chain sequence and its context. These data are taken from a study of T cell repertoires in ileal Crohn's disease. V lost 4 bases, J lost 3 bases, and 4 bases lay in between. The CDR3 contains 12 residues. Germline V lookup: CDR1 SGHTA, CDR2 FQGNSA. Assay used: immunoSEQ multiplex PCR; TCRdb lists only in-frame clones, some missing. The sample includes about 31,000 clones, 80% to 90% of them seen just once. The clonotype was recovered from an adult with Crohn's disease. Sequenced material: ileal tissue. The gene calls are TRBV7-2 and TRBJ1-3; D gene uncertain. The CDR3 sequence: CASSYSGNTIYF. CDR3 DNA sequence: TGTGCCAGCAGCTACAGTGGAAACACCATATATTTT.